Here is one T cell receptor (beta chain) with its context. Antigen specificity is unknown. CDR1 SGHRS and CDR2 YFSETQ come from the germline V gene. The V end was cut by 0 bases, the J end by 1 base, with 7 bases between. This CDR3 has 15 residues. The entry originates in a study of T cell responses to AZD1222 COVID-19 vaccine. Whole-study findings and limits: Mostly white British, mostly female donors; authors suggested clonal diversity may be underestimated. The breadth and depth of Spike-specific TCRs increased once two AZD1222 doses had been given. Every sample of the repertoires postdated the peak T cell response.

Profiled with immunoSEQ multiplex PCR; TCRdb holds only in-frame clones, not every one. The sample yields around 120,000 clones, more than 85% seen once. The sample was peripheral blood, taken on day 0 of MenACWY control vaccination. The chain employs TRBV5-1 and TRBJ1-4; no reliable D call. The TCR originated in an adult in good health. CDR3 amino acids: CASSLGGITNEKLFF. The CDR3 DNA sequence: TGCGCCAGCAGCTTGGGAGGGATAACTAATGAAAAACTGTTTTTT. Filled out from reference TRBV5-1 and TRBJ1-4, the complete variable domain reads KAGVTQTPRYLIKTRGQQVTLSCSPISGHRSVSWYQQTPGQGLQFLFEYFSETQRNKGNFPGRFSGRQFSNSRSEMNVSTLELGDSALYLCASSLGGITNEKLFFGSGTQLSVL.